These 30 T cell receptor beta chains were sequenced from one sample in a study of identical twins. TCRdb ran MiXCR on the 5' RACE reads and lists one entry per CDR3 protein. The data hold roughly 500,000 distinct CDR3 sequences, with 22% observed a single time. This same sample was also taken into another study, of T cells expressing NK-cell markers.

Specimen: CD4+ T cells sorted from blood. Receptors originate from a woman aged 18 to 35 in good health.

The V and J genes are TRBV5-8 and TRBJ2-6, with D perhaps matching TRBD1 (6 bases). CDR3 length: 16 residues. Germline CDR1 reads SGHTS; CDR2 reads YDEGEE. Trimming removed 3 bases at V and 12 bases at J, with 22 bases between. This chain's CDR3 is CASSWEGTGSARVLTF. The CDR3 bases are TGTGCCAGCAGCTGGGAAGGAACAGGGTCCGCTCGCGTCCTGACTTTC.

This clonotype has only a few counts. V and J are TRBV2 and TRBJ2-2; 8 bases line up with TRBD2. The CDR3 totals 14 residues. The germline CDR1 and CDR2 sequences are SNHLY and FYNNEI. The trim removed 5 bases at V and 6 bases at J, leaving 5 bases unmatched. CDR3 sequence reads: CASSIEAGAGELFF. The CDR3 coding sequence is TGTGCCAGCAGTATAGAAGCGGGAGCCGGGGAGCTGTTTTTT.

This clonotype was picked up a small number of times. This chain connects TRBV15 to TRBJ2-7; D ambiguous. The V gene's germline CDR1 is LNHNV and CDR2 YYDKDF (reference sequence). This CDR3 has 12 amino acids. Trimming removed 0 bases at V and 1 base at J, with 1 base between. CDR3 amino acids: CATSRDSYEQYF. In DNA, the CDR3 is TGTGCCACCAGCAGAGATTCCTACGAGCAGTACTTC.

This clonotype turned up a few times. V usage is TRBV12-3 or TRBV12-4 and J usage is TRBJ1-6; TRBD1 might be the D (6 bases). The CDR3 length is 16 residues. Trimming stripped 1 base from V and 5 bases from J, with 12 bases between. Written as DNA, the CDR3 is TGTGCCAGCAGTTTAGGGTGGACAGCTAATAATTCACCCCTCCACTTT. Residues: CASSLGWTANNSPLHF.

The chain couples TRBV6-2 or TRBV6-3 to TRBJ2-7; 15 positions match TRBD2. This CDR3 is built from 17 residues. The V gene's germline CDR1 is MNHEY and CDR2 SVGEGT. J gave up 5 bases and V 4 bases, and 9 bases lay outside the gene matches. The CDR3 protein is CASSWPRTSGGADEQYF. In nucleotides, the CDR3 is TGTGCCAGCAGTTGGCCCCGGACTAGCGGGGGGGCAGACGAGCAGTACTTC.

This chain uses TRBV10-3 with TRBJ2-2, with TRBD2 matching over 7 bases. Germline V gene lookup returns CDR1 ENHRY and CDR2 SYGVKD. The CDR3 covers 14 residues. Trimming cost V 9 bases and J 3 bases; bases outside gene matches: 7. The CDR3 region has the DNA TGTGCCATTACCGGGACTACCTACACCGGGGAGCTGTTTTTT. It is translated as CAITGTTYTGELFF.

This clonotype was seen many times. This chain connects TRBV7-2 to TRBJ2-7; D is uncertain. The germline V gene has CDR1 SGHTA and CDR2 FQGNSA. The CDR3 runs to 12 residues. Trimming left V 5 bases short and J 6 bases short, with 11 bases between. CDR3 in amino acids: CASSPTNGEQYF. DNA for the CDR3: TGTGCCAGCAGCCCTACGAACGGCGAGCAGTACTTC.

This clonotype was counted between two and nine times. The chain carries TRBV10-2 and TRBJ2-7; tentative D call: TRBD1 (6 bases). The CDR3 is 11 amino acids. Germline V gene data show CDR1 as WSHSY and CDR2 as SAAADI. V was clipped by 7 bases and J by 4 bases, with 8 bases between them. The CDR3 sequence is CASTDRYEQYF. The CDR3 nucleotides read TGCGCCAGCACCGACAGGTACGAGCAGTACTTC.

This clonotype was recorded at least ten times. The gene calls are TRBV6-5 and TRBJ1-2, with 7 bases matching TRBD1. The CDR3 extends over 15 amino acids. Unmatched junction bases numbered 8, after V lost 0 bases and J lost 7 bases. CDR1 and CDR2 from the germline V gene are MNHEY and SVGAGI. CDR3 sequence reads: CASSYSARGGGGYTF. The DNA for the CDR3 is TGTGCCAGCAGTTACTCGGCCAGGGGGGGCGGTGGCTACACCTTC.

This clonotype was seen a few times. The chain couples TRBV10-3 to TRBJ2-7, with 9 bases aligning to TRBD2. Germline CDR1 is ENHRY and CDR2 is SYGVKD. V was pared by 7 bases and J by 7 bases, with 20 bases of the junction left unmatched. CDR3 size: 17 residues. CDR3 in DNA: TGTGCCATCACCGAAAGGGGACTAGCCGGCTCCAAATGGGAGCAGTACTTC. It is translated as CAITERGLAGSKWEQYF.

This clonotype was found a few times. The chain uses TRBV20-1 and TRBJ2-5; 8 bases line up with TRBD1. J was trimmed by 5 bases and V by 3 bases; bases with no gene match: 5. Germline V CDR1 and CDR2: DFQATT, SNEGSKA (reference sequence). The CDR3 loop spans 13 amino acids. CDR3 region: CSARSGGRETQYF. The CDR3 DNA reads as TGCAGTGCTAGGTCAGGGGGCCGGGAGACCCAGTACTTC.

This sequence joins TRBV11-2 and TRBJ2-1; 9 bases match TRBD2. CDR1 and CDR2 (germline): SGHAT, FQNNGV. The CDR3 is made up of 21 amino acids. Trimming took 1 base from V and 0 from J; bases not matched to a gene: 16. DNA for the CDR3: TGTGCCAGCAGCTTAGTTTGGGTACTAGCGGGTTCCACCCGCTCCTACAATGAGCAGTTCTTC. Its translation: CASSLVWVLAGSTRSYNEQFF.

This clonotype was seen more than once but under ten times. The rearrangement joins TRBV20-1 to TRBJ2-5; D ambiguous. The V and J ends lost 3 bases and 7 bases respectively, with 9 bases between them. From germline, CDR1 is DFQATT and CDR2 SNEGSKA (reference sequence). The CDR3 runs to 11 residues. CDR3 sequence reads: CSASSPGTQYF. In DNA, the CDR3 is TGCAGTGCTAGCAGCCCAGGGACCCAGTACTTC.

The genes are TRBV9 and TRBJ2-7; 10 bases fit TRBD2. The V segment lost 0 bases and the J segment 7 bases; nucleotides outside the gene matches: 7. The germline gives CDR1 SGDLS, CDR2 YYNGEE. CDR3 size: 15 residues. DNA for the CDR3: TGTGCCAGCAGCGTAGAGGCTAGCGGGAGAAGGGAGCAGTACTTC. It is translated as CASSVEASGRREQYF.

This clonotype came up many times. The chain has TRBV6-1 and TRBJ2-1; perhaps TRBD2 as D (5 bases). This CDR3 contains 16 residues. Trimming took off 6 bases at V and 0 bases at J, with 15 bases between the two ends. The germline V gene has CDR1 MNHNS and CDR2 SASEGT. The CDR3 is CASSLHGRGSYNEQFF. In DNA form, the CDR3 reads TGTGCCAGCAGCCTACACGGCCGGGGCTCCTACAATGAGCAGTTCTTC.

CDR3 in amino acids: CATRSRGRWQGDEQFF. The CDR3 coding sequence is TGTGCCACGCGAAGCCGGGGAAGGTGGCAGGGCGATGAGCAGTTCTTC. The chain has TRBV6-1 and TRBJ2-1; tentatively, D is TRBD1 or TRBD2 (5 bases each). The germline CDR1 and CDR2 sequences are MNHNS and SASEGT. This CDR3 has 16 residues. Deletions cut 10 bases from V and 8 bases from J, with 27 bases between.

This clonotype was counted at least ten times. The chain recombines TRBV5-1 with TRBJ2-2; D remains unclear. Germline-derived CDR1 and CDR2 are SGHRS and YFSETQ. The CDR3 is 12 residues long. Trimming removed 4 bases at V and 3 bases at J, with 4 bases between. Written as DNA, the CDR3 is TGCGCCAGCAGCCAGGACACCGGGGAGCTGTTTTTT. Translation: CASSQDTGELFF.

This clonotype was picked up a small number of times. V and J are TRBV7-2 and TRBJ2-2, with 7 positions matching TRBD1. The length of the CDR3 is 14 residues. The germline V gene encodes CDR1 SGHTA and CDR2 FQGNSA. The ends lost 5 bases at V and 6 bases at J; junction bases unmatched: 6. The CDR3 nucleotides are TGTGCCAGCAGCATGGGACAGAGGGCCGGGGAGCTGTTTTTT. It codes for CASSMGQRAGELFF.

The V and J genes are TRBV2 and TRBJ1-6; no definite D call. Germline lookup yields CDR1 SNHLY and CDR2 FYNNEI. Trimming shortened V by 4 bases and J by 7 bases, and 8 bases separated the two germline ends. CDR3 length: 13 residues. The CDR3, as DNA: TGTGCCAGCAGTGTGGAGGAAAATTCACCCCTCCACTTT. Translating it yields CASSVEENSPLHF.

The chain is built from TRBV18 and TRBJ2-6; D is uncertain. Trimming left V 2 bases short and J 0 bases short, with 8 bases between. The germline CDR1 and CDR2 sequences are KGHSH and LQKENI. The CDR3 sequence is 16 residues long. For the CDR3, the DNA is TGTGCCAGCTCACCAAGGGTGCCCTCTGGGGCCAACGTCCTGACTTTC. Amino acid sequence: CASSPRVPSGANVLTF.

The chain has TRBV20-1 and TRBJ2-3, with 14 nucleotides matching TRBD2. The V gene's germline CDR1 is DFQATT and CDR2 SNEGSKA (reference sequence). This CDR3 has 15 residues. Unmatched junction bases numbered 0, after V lost 3 bases and J lost 1 base. The CDR3 nucleotides are TGCAGTGCTAGGACTAGCGGGGGGGGCACAGATACGCAGTATTTT. It specifies CSARTSGGGTDTQYF.

The chain carries TRBV6-1 and TRBJ2-7, with 8 bases identical to TRBD1. This CDR3 has 14 residues. The germline V gene encodes CDR1 MNHNS and CDR2 SASEGT. V lost 8 bases to trimming and J lost 7 bases; unmatched junction nucleotides: 13. CDR3 DNA: TGTGCCAGCGGACAAGGACAGGGAAGGGGGGAGCAGTACTTC. Translation gives CASGQGQGRGEQYF.

This clonotype has just a few counts. This chain links TRBV29-1 with TRBJ1-2, with a possible D match to TRBD1 (5 bases). This CDR3 is 11 amino acids long. Germline CDR1 is SQVTM and CDR2 is ANQGSEA. The germline V and J ends were trimmed by 4 bases and 5 bases, with 8 bases remaining between them. CDR3 amino acids: CSVGGGYGYTF. The DNA of the CDR3 is TGCAGCGTTGGGGGGGGTTATGGCTACACCTTC.

This clonotype was picked up one time. The J gene is TRBJ2-1, the V gene TRBV19; the D gene could be TRBD1 or TRBD2 (5 bases each). The CDR3 has 14 residues. Trimming shortened V by 7 bases and J by 4 bases, and 14 bases separated the two germline ends. The V gene's germline CDR1 is LNHDA and CDR2 SQIVND (reference sequence). CDR3 DNA sequence: TGTGCCAGTAACATCGCCTGGGGGTACAATGAGCAGTTCTTC. This translates into CASNIAWGYNEQFF.

This clonotype appeared a few times. This rearrangement joins TRBV29-1 to TRBJ2-6; D gene uncertain. Germline V lookup: CDR1 SQVTM, CDR2 ANQGSEA. Trimming cost V 5 bases and J 0 bases, with 8 bases left between them. CDR3 length: 14 amino acids. CDR3 residues: CSVWTGSGANVLTF. The CDR3 DNA follows: TGCAGCGTTTGGACCGGCTCTGGGGCCAACGTCCTGACTTTC.

The J gene is TRBJ2-5, the V gene TRBV7-7, with D possibly TRBD2 on 6 matching bases. V was pared by 7 bases and J by 5 bases, with 23 bases between. From germline, CDR1 is SSHAT and CDR2 FNYEAQ (reference sequence). The CDR3 is 16 residues long. The CDR3 bases are TGTGCCAGCACCCCCCCAAGGGGCGCGGGGATTGAGACCCAGTACTTC. Translated: CASTPPRGAGIETQYF. The full variable domain, completed using reference TRBV7-7 and TRBJ2-5, is GAGVSQSPRYKVTKRGQDVTLRCDPISSHATLYWYQQALGQGPEFLTYFNYEAQPDKSGLPSDRFSAERPEGSISTLTIQRTEQRDSAMYRCASTPPRGAGIETQYFGPGTRLLVL.

This chain connects TRBV6-6 to TRBJ2-6; D is uncertain. The V and J ends lost 0 bases and 0 bases respectively, with 15 bases between them. Germline V gene sequence: CDR1 MNHNY, CDR2 SVGAGI (reference sequence). This CDR3 spans 19 amino acids. This CDR3 reads CASSYSTPVPSSGANVLTF. CDR3 bases: TGTGCCAGCAGTTACTCCACCCCAGTCCCTTCCTCTGGGGCCAACGTCCTGACTTTC.

This clonotype has a single count. This chain uses TRBV7-3 with TRBJ2-7; unclear D gene. Trimming stripped 1 base from V and 3 bases from J, with 7 bases between. The CDR3 totals 13 residues. The V gene's germline CDR1 is SGHTA and CDR2 FQGTGA. The CDR3 loop is CASSLMVGYEQYF. The CDR3 DNA reads as TGTGCCAGCAGCTTAATGGTCGGCTACGAGCAGTACTTC.

The gene calls are TRBV20-1 and TRBJ2-7; D possibly corresponds to TRBD1 (5 bases). Between the trimmed V and J ends, which lost 5 bases and 3 bases, there was a span of 14 bases. Germline V CDR1 and CDR2: DFQATT, SNEGSKA (reference sequence). The CDR3 runs 13 residues. The CDR3 region has the DNA TGCAGTGCTGACAGACCCCCGTTCTACGAGCAGTACTTC. Translation: CSADRPPFYEQYF.

This clonotype has a count of ten or more. V and J are TRBV10-2 and TRBJ2-3; TRBD2 aligns across 10 bases. V shed 8 bases and J 3 bases; nucleotides not matched to a gene: 5. The CDR3 is made up of 14 amino acids. Germline V CDR1 and CDR2: WSHSY, SAAADI. The CDR3 sequence is CASGASGGTDTQYF. CDR3 nucleotides: TGCGCCAGCGGGGCTAGCGGGGGTACAGATACGCAGTATTTT.